What follows is one T cell receptor (beta chain) and its context. immunoSEQ v3.0 was run at survey level. Roughly 40,000-55,000 T-cell genomes per sample were the sequencing target. Sequencing used immunoSEQ multiplex PCR; TCRdb keeps in-frame clones, though not all of them. The sample records fewer than 30,000 clones, approximately 80% being singletons. The data derive from a study of long-term antiretroviral therapy in people with HIV. Study as a whole: A decade or so separates the oldest specimens from the later 2015 immediate-ART recommendation.

The sequences come from unsorted PBMCs, collected 2.7 to 2.9 years after starting antiretroviral therapy. The sequence was obtained from a man between 25 and 39 years old with HIV.

CDR3 sequence (DNA): TGTGCCTGGAGTAAAAGATCTGGAAACACCATATATTTT. Encoded protein: CAWSKRSGNTIYF. The chain recombines TRBV30 with TRBJ1-3; D not certain. This CDR3 is built from 13 residues. The ends were cut back, 2 bases at V and 1 base at J, with 6 bases in the middle. Looked up from germline, CDR1 is GTSNPN and CDR2 is SVGIG (reference sequence).